This entry concerns a single TCR beta chain. The data stem from a study of blood T cell repertoires in COVID-19. Study summary: There were acute and convalescent COVID-19 samples, and they came from the United States, Italy and Spain. From T cells, B-cell-depleted T cells, or PBMCs came the material, which was cDNA or gDNA.

Trimming took 2 bases from V and 0 from J; bases not matched to a gene: 2. The CDR3 length is 15 residues. Germline V lookup: CDR1 ENHRY, CDR2 SYGVKD. In the original workflow: Reference gene primers were amplified, and this amplification served to estimate nucleated cell counts. Using immunoSEQ multiplex PCR, the repertoire was profiled, and TCRdb retains in-frame clones only, with some absent. For V, J and clone size, that table is used; D and trimming come from the DNA. The table has roughly 18,000 clones, under 95% seen once; the top ten hold about 4%. The receptor's source is a human donor in a cohort sampled during active COVID-19. Sequencing was carried out using peripheral blood. The chain employs TRBV10-3 and TRBJ2-3; 7 bases match TRBD2. The CDR3 DNA reads TGTGCCATCAGTGAGAGCGGGATCAGCACAGATACGCAGTATTTT. Translating gives CAISESGISTDTQYF.